This T cell receptor beta chain was captured in a study of shared clonotypes between healthy human individuals. Germline loops: CDR1 SGHNT, CDR2 YYREEE (reference sequence). Trimming left V 9 bases short and J 0 bases short, with 16 bases between. The CDR3 totals 16 residues. Whole-study findings and limits: Relative to clonotypes present in all four donors, those not shared had lower generation probabilities.

Clones were sequenced by immunoSEQ multiplex PCR, and TCRdb holds only the in-frame ones, with some missing. Of roughly 1,000,000 clones in the sample, 70% to 80% are singletons; the top ten hold 0.52%. As to this clone: What it binds is not known.

Material: memory CD4+ T cells from PBMCs. Subset: CD45RA-negative fraction. This TCR came from a man younger than 35 in good health. Some clones in this sample may be carry-over from other donors' samples. This rearrangement joins TRBV5-4 to TRBJ2-6, with a tentative D call TRBD2 (5 bases). The CDR3 sequence is CATLGGYSSGANVLTF. The CDR3 DNA is TGTGCCACACTGGGCGGGTATAGCTCTGGGGCCAACGTCCTGACTTTC. The full variable domain, rest sourced from reference TRBV5-4 and TRBJ2-6, is ETGVTQSPTHLIKTRGQQVTLRCSSQSGHNTVSWYQQALGQGPQFIFQYYREEENGRGNFPPRFSGLQFPNYSSELNVNALELDDSALYLCATLGGYSSGANVLTFGAGSRLTVL.